The clone carrying this TCR beta chain was found many times. The sample comes from a study of read filtering for tumor transcriptome and immune sequencing. Molecular barcoded adaptors covering alpha/delta and beta/gamma chains were used on roughly 370 ng RNA. TCRdb redid the calling of the reads with MiXCR, one entry per CDR3 protein. The sample yields some 41,000 distinct CDR3 sequences, roughly 12% seen once. CDR1 and CDR2 from the germline V gene are LGHNT and FRNRAP. This CDR3 has 15 amino acids. V lost 0 bases and J 2 bases, leaving 8 bases between the germline ends. The sequencing sample was made of a population of CD138-negative cells sorted from bone marrow. The receptor was derived from a donor aged 40 or older with multiple myeloma. The chain joins TRBV12-5 to TRBJ2-1, with D possibly TRBD1 on 6 matching bases. The CDR3 protein is CASGLVEGAYNEQFF. CDR3 nucleotide sequence: TGTGCTAGTGGTTTGGTAGAGGGGGCCTACAATGAGCAGTTCTTC.